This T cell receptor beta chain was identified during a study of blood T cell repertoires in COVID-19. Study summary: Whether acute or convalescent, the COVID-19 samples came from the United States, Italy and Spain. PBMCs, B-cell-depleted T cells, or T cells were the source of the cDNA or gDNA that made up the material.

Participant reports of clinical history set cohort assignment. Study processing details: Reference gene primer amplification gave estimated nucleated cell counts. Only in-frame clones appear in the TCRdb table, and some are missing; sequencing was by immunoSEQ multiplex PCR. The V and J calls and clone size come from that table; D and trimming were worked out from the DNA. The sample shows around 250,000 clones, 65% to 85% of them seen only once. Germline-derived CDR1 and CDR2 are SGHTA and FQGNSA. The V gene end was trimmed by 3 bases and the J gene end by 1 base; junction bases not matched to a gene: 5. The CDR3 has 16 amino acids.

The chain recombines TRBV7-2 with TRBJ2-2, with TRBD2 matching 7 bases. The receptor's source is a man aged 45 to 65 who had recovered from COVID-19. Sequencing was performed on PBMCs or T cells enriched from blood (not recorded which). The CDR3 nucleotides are TGTGCCAGCAGCTTTGCCGGGACTATGAACACCGGGGAGCTGTTTTTT. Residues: CASSFAGTMNTGELFF. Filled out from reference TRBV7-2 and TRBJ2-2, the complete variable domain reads GAGVSQSPSNKVTEKGKDVELRCDPISGHTALYWYRQSLGQGLEFLIYFQGNSAPDKSGLPSDRFSAERTGGSVSTLTIQRTQQEDSAVYLCASSFAGTMNTGELFFGEGSRLTVL.